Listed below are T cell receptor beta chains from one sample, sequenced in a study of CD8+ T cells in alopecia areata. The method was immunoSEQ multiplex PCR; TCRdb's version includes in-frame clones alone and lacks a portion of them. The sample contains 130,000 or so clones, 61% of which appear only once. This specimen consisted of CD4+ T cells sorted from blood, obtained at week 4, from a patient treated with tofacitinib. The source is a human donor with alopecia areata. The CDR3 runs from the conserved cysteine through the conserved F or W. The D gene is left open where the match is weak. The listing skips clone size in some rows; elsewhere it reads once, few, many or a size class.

CDR3: CSVYTGADYGYTF; DNA: TGCAGCGTCTATACAGGGGCAGACTATGGCTACACCTTC; size: -; D: TRBD1; V: TRBV29-1; J: TRBJ1-2
CDR3: CASSPGQLGKNIQYF; DNA: TGTGCCAGCAGTCCGGGTCAACTGGGGAAAAACATTCAGTACTTC; size: -; D: -; V: TRBV28; J: TRBJ2-4
CDR3: CASSLPSHYEQYF; DNA: TGTGCCAGCAGCTTGCCTAGCCATTACGAGCAGTACTTC; size: few; D: -; V: TRBV7-9; J: TRBJ2-7
CDR3: CASSEQGYTEAFF; DNA: TGCGCCAGCAGCGAACAGGGATACACTGAAGCTTTCTTT; size: -; D: -; V: TRBV5-1; J: TRBJ1-1
CDR3: CASSLLGPYEQYF; DNA: TGTGCCAGCAGCTTGCTCGGGCCCTACGAGCAGTACTTC; size: -; D: -; V: TRBV5-6; J: TRBJ2-7
CDR3: CASSSDSGVLTF; DNA: TGTGCCAGCAGTTCCGACAGTGGCGTCCTGACTTTC; size: -; D: -; V: TRBV5-6; J: TRBJ2-6
CDR3: CAWSGGTPNTGELFF; DNA: TGTGCCTGGAGCGGGGGAACTCCGAACACCGGGGAGCTGTTTTTT; size: once; D: -; V: TRBV30; J: TRBJ2-2
CDR3: CASSLIFGDEQYF; DNA: TGCGCCAGCAGCTTGATTTTCGGGGACGAGCAGTACTTC; size: -; D: -; V: TRBV5-1; J: TRBJ2-7
CDR3: CASKAGGHYEQYF; DNA: TGTGCCAGCAAAGCAGGGGGCCACTACGAGCAGTACTTC; size: -; D: TRBD1; V: TRBV7-2; J: TRBJ2-7
CDR3: CSVWDSTYEQYF; DNA: TGCAGCGTTTGGGACAGTACCTACGAGCAGTACTTC; size: -; D: TRBD1; V: TRBV29-1; J: TRBJ2-7
CDR3: CSVEGQAYEQYF; DNA: TGCAGCGTTGAGGGCCAGGCCTACGAGCAGTACTTC; size: -; D: -; V: TRBV29-1; J: TRBJ2-7
CDR3: CASSMRGRAGTDTQYF; DNA: TGTGCCAGTAGTATGAGAGGGAGGGCCGGCACAGATACGCAGTATTTT; size: -; D: TRBD2; V: TRBV19; J: TRBJ2-3
CDR3: CASWWTGGTYEQYF; DNA: TGTGCCAGCTGGTGGACAGGGGGGACCTACGAGCAGTACTTC; size: -; D: TRBD1; V: TRBV6-5; J: TRBJ2-7